This TCR beta chain was sequenced during a study of blood T cell repertoires in COVID-19. Clones were read by immunoSEQ multiplex PCR, and TCRdb kept only the in-frame ones, dropping some. The top ten hold roughly 5.3% of the sample, which has 250,000 to 400,000 clones, approximately 91% seen once. With 1 base removed from V and 5 bases from J, the gap between germline ends came to 8 bases. Germline V lookup: CDR1 SNHLY, CDR2 FYNNEI. This CDR3 contains 13 residues. This clone appeared a few times. This receptor was identified in a man in his sixties who had recovered from COVID-19. What was sequenced was PBMCs or T cells enriched from blood (not recorded which). This sequence joins TRBV2 and TRBJ2-5; D is possibly TRBD2 (5 bases). The CDR3 sequence is CASSEGGEETQYF. The DNA of the CDR3 is TGTGCCAGCAGTGAAGGTGGGGAGGAGACCCAGTACTTC.